This T cell receptor (beta chain) was observed in a study of cytomegalovirus exposure and HLA in healthy donors. Findings and caveats of the study: As was reported, the HLA-A and HLA-B alleles of most subjects were accurately predicted from TCR beta sequences. Sequencing likely produced, as an artifact, a cluster of highly shared sequence variants.

The CDR3 is made up of 14 amino acids. Trimming left V 4 bases short and J 2 bases short, with 11 bases between. CDR1 and CDR2 (germline): LNHDA, SQIVND (reference sequence). This clone was counted at least ten times. The antigen is not known. The PCR used 60 Vbeta and 13 Jbeta primers. Profiled with immunoSEQ multiplex PCR; TCRdb holds only in-frame clones, not every one. The sample has approximately 98,000 clones, about 74% seen once. The chain combines TRBV19 with TRBJ1-2; D is uncertain. The sequenced material came from PBMCs. The sequence came from a male donor in good health and CMV-seronegative. The CDR3 region has the DNA TGTGCCAGTAGTACTTCGCGGGCCAACTATGGCTACACCTTC. This encodes CASSTSRANYGYTF.